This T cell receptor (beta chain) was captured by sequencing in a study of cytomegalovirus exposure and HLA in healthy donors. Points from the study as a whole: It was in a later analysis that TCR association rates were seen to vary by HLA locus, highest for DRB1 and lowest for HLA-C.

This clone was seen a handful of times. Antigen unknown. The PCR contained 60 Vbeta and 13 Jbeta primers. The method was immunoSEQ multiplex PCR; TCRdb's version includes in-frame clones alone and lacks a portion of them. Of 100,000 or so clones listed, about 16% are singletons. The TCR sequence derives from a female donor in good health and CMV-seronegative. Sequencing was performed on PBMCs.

The CDR3 here is CASSYSKGGGQPQHF. CDR3 DNA: TGTGCCAGCAGTTACTCGAAGGGGGGGGGTCAGCCCCAGCATTTT. The chain combines TRBV6-5 with TRBJ1-5; possible D gene TRBD1, 6 bases. V was trimmed by 0 bases and J by 6 bases, leaving 12 bases between them. Per the germline V gene, CDR1 is MNHEY and CDR2 is SVGAGI. The CDR3 spans 15 residues.